These 21 T cell receptor beta chains were sequenced from one sample in a study of Ad26.COV2.S vaccination and SARS-CoV-2 variants. Using immunoSEQ multiplex PCR, the repertoire was profiled, and TCRdb retains in-frame clones only, with some absent. The sample has about 430,000 clones, 75% to 95% seen once; the top ten hold over 9%. Indicated treatment: some 20 received Ad26.COV2.S at low or high dose, single or two shots; roughly five received placebo; per-sample allocation not given. Collection of the samples took place on day 63 after the first injection of vaccine or placebo. Here the sequenced sample was peripheral blood, taken in a trial of Ad26.COV2.S vaccine versus placebo. The source of these receptors is a person aged 18-60 years who received the Ad26.COV2.S COVID-19 vaccine or a placebo.

The genes are TRBV7-6 and TRBJ1-1; D perhaps matches TRBD1 (6 bases). The V end was cut by 7 bases, the J end by 1 base, with 16 bases between. Per the germline V gene, CDR1 is SGHVS and CDR2 is FNYEAQ. The CDR3 has 15 residues. CDR3 amino acids: CASIHREGENTEAFF. DNA of the CDR3: TGTGCCAGCATCCACAGGGAAGGGGAGAACACTGAAGCTTTCTTT.

To note about this clone: The germline gene is not matched at one end of the junction; a read error may be the cause. The rearrangement joins TRBV7-9 to TRBJ2-1; the D is unclear. The germline gives CDR1 SEHNR, CDR2 FQNEAQ (reference sequence). CDR3 size: 13 residues. The CDR3 coding sequence is TGTGCCAGCAGTTTAGACCTTACCAATGAGCAGTTCTTC. It is translated as CASSLDLTNEQFF.

The genes are TRBV5-5 and TRBJ1-3; D unclear. The V gene lost 0 bases and the J gene lost 9 bases, with 10 bases spanning the gap. CDR1 and CDR2 (germline): SGHKS, YYEKEE (reference sequence). This CDR3 region has 13 residues. The CDR3 sequence: CASSLAGGGTIYF. CDR3 bases: TGTGCCAGCAGCTTGGCCGGCGGAGGCACCATATATTTT.

V gene TRBV7-2 combines with J gene TRBJ2-7; 9 bases map to TRBD1. Per germline, CDR1 SGHTA and CDR2 FQGNSA. The CDR3 is made up of 16 amino acids. The ends lost 3 bases at V and 3 bases at J; junction bases unmatched: 9. The CDR3 is CASSLTPGTGFYEQYF. As DNA, the CDR3 is TGTGCCAGCAGCTTGACCCCCGGGACAGGGTTCTACGAGCAGTACTTC.

The chain uses TRBV7-9 and TRBJ2-3, with D perhaps matching TRBD2 (6 bases). V was shortened by 5 bases and J by 3 bases, with 15 bases between the two germline ends. Germline CDR1 reads SEHNR; CDR2 reads FQNEAQ (reference sequence). This CDR3 comprises 15 residues. CDR3 region: CASSPSNGRTDTQYF. CDR3 in DNA: TGTGCCAGCAGCCCCTCCAACGGGAGAACAGATACGCAGTATTTT.

The rearrangement joins TRBV30 to TRBJ2-2; 7 bases align to TRBD1. Germline CDR1 is GTSNPN and CDR2 is SVGIG (reference sequence). The CDR3 totals 14 residues. V gave up 2 bases and J gave up 7 bases; unmatched junction bases: 7. CDR3 region: CAWSQKGAGGELFF. CDR3 in DNA: TGTGCCTGGAGTCAGAAGGGGGCTGGCGGGGAGCTGTTTTTT. Based on the CDR3 plus reference TRBV30 and TRBJ2-2, the full variable domain is SQTIHQWPATLVQPVGSPLSLECTVEGTSNPNLYWYRQAAGRGLQLLFYSVGIGQISSEVPQNLSASRPQDRQFILSSKKLLLSDSGFYLCAWSQKGAGGELFFGEGSRLTVL.

J is TRBJ1-2 and V is TRBV27; D is uncertain. This CDR3 contains 15 residues. Germline CDR1 is MNHEY and CDR2 is SMNVEV (reference sequence). V lost 7 bases to trimming and J lost 0 bases, with 15 bases between them. The CDR3 is CASTSHEAPNYGYTF. The CDR3, as DNA: TGTGCCAGCACCTCTCATGAGGCACCTAACTATGGCTACACCTTC.

V and J are TRBV7-8 and TRBJ1-3; D is unclear. This CDR3 is 14 amino acids long. Trimming pared 6 bases from V and 0 bases from J, leaving 9 bases between. Germline V gene data show CDR1 as SGHVS and CDR2 as FQNEAQ. CDR3 sequence: CASRQTDSGNTIYF. For the CDR3, the DNA is TGTGCCAGCAGACAGACTGACTCTGGAAACACCATATATTTT.

This chain links TRBV6-2 or TRBV6-3 with TRBJ1-5; the match to TRBD1 covers 8 bases. V gave up 4 bases and J gave up 4 bases; unmatched junction bases: 3. The V gene's germline CDR1 is MNHEY and CDR2 SVGEGT. The CDR3 loop spans 14 amino acids. In DNA, the CDR3 is TGTGCCAGCAGTTCAGGGGGCGGGAATCAGCCCCAGCATTTT. Translation: CASSSGGGNQPQHF.

The chain couples TRBV29-1 to TRBJ1-2; D might be TRBD1 (5 bases). The CDR3 contains 14 residues. V was clipped by 3 bases and J by 6 bases, with 17 bases between them. The germline V gene encodes CDR1 SQVTM and CDR2 ANQGSEA. CDR3 bases: TGCAGCGTTGAGGTGAACATAGGGGTCCATGGCTACACCTTC. Amino acids: CSVEVNIGVHGYTF.

The V and J genes are TRBV29-1 and TRBJ2-1; TRBD1 might be the D (6 bases). The germline V gene has CDR1 SQVTM and CDR2 ANQGSEA. This CDR3 comprises 12 residues. Trimming shortened V by 7 bases and J by 4 bases, and 11 bases separated the two germline ends. The CDR3 DNA is TGCAGCGGGTTGGACAGATACAATGAGCAGTTCTTC. Translation gives CSGLDRYNEQFF.

The chain employs TRBV19 and TRBJ1-2; D possibly corresponds to TRBD1 (6 bases). The CDR3 loop spans 14 amino acids. The germline gives CDR1 LNHDA, CDR2 SQIVND (reference sequence). Trimming removed 5 bases at V and 8 bases at J, with 18 bases between. In DNA form, the CDR3 reads TGTGCCAGTAGTCGACAGGAGGACTATAAAGGCTACACCTTC. Translated: CASSRQEDYKGYTF. Full variable domain (remainder filled in from reference TRBV19 and TRBJ1-2): DGGITQSPKYLFRKEGQNVTLSCEQNLNHDAMYWYRQDPGQGLRLIYYSQIVNDFQKGDIAEGYSVSREKKESFPLTVTSAQKNPTAFYLCASSRQEDYKGYTFGSGTRLTVV.

The J gene is TRBJ2-7, the V gene TRBV4-3; the D gene is possibly TRBD1 (6 bases). V lost 1 base, J lost 5 bases, and 15 bases lay in between. CDR3 size: 15 residues. The germline CDR1 and CDR2 sequences are LGHNA and YSLEER. Here the CDR3 DNA reads TGCGCCAGCAGCCAAGCAGCCAGGGGAAATCACGAGCAGTACTTC. This translates into CASSQAARGNHEQYF.

The chain combines TRBV7-9 with TRBJ1-2; possible D gene TRBD1, 5 bases. Germline V gives CDR1 SEHNR, CDR2 FQNEAQ (reference sequence). This CDR3 comprises 17 residues. Trimming cost V 0 bases and J 8 bases, with 22 bases left between them. Written as DNA, the CDR3 is TGTGCCAGCAGCTTAGCCCCTCCGGGCCCCATGGGGCGCGGCTACACCTTC. It translates to CASSLAPPGPMGRGYTF. The full variable domain, its missing parts supplied by reference TRBV7-9 and TRBJ1-2, is DTGVSQNPRHKITKRGQNVTFRCDPISEHNRLYWYRQTLGQGPEFLTYFQNEAQLEKSRLLSDRFSAERPKGSFSTLEIQRTEQGDSAMYLCASSLAPPGPMGRGYTFGSGTRLTVV.

The chain combines TRBV7-2 with TRBJ2-5, with unresolved D. The CDR3 contains 15 residues. The germline V gene encodes CDR1 SGHTA and CDR2 FQGNSA. Trimming took 5 bases from V and 1 from J, leaving 14 bases between them. CDR3 region: CASSPQVGPQETQYF. The CDR3 DNA reads TGTGCCAGCAGCCCGCAGGTAGGGCCCCAAGAGACCCAGTACTTC.

As concerns this clone: Mismatch with germline at one junction end may stem from a read error. This rearrangement joins TRBV6-2 or TRBV6-3 to TRBJ2-5, with TRBD2 matching over 7 bases. The germline V gene has CDR1 MNHEY and CDR2 SVGEGT. The CDR3 consists of 15 residues. The CDR3 DNA sequence: TGTGCCAGCAGCTCTCCTGGGACTACTAGAGAGGCCCAGTACTTC. Its translation: CASSSPGTTREAQYF.

The J gene is TRBJ1-1, the V gene TRBV19; D might be TRBD1 (5 bases). V dropped 0 bases and J dropped 1 base, with 12 bases sitting between them. The CDR3 extends over 16 amino acids. Germline assignment: CDR1 LNHDA and CDR2 SQIVND (reference sequence). CDR3 region: CASSIDPKGTNTEAFF. CDR3 in DNA: TGTGCCAGTAGTATAGATCCGAAGGGGACGAACACTGAAGCTTTCTTT.

The V call is TRBV7-9, the J call TRBJ2-3; D is perhaps TRBD2 (6 bases). From germline, CDR1 is SEHNR and CDR2 FQNEAQ (reference sequence). The germline V and J ends were trimmed by 3 bases and 1 base, with 11 bases remaining between them. The length of the CDR3 is 15 residues. As DNA, the CDR3 is TGTGCCAGCAGCTTTAGCGGAGGGGGCACAGATACGCAGTATTTT. It codes for CASSFSGGGTDTQYF.

This clone has a single count. The chain couples TRBV5-1 to TRBJ2-5; 10 positions match TRBD1. Germline CDR1 is SGHRS and CDR2 is YFSETQ. Trimming removed 1 base from V and 5 bases from J; junction bases left unmatched: 8. The CDR3 is made up of 16 amino acids. This CDR3 reads CASSLTGTGVKETQYF. In DNA, the CDR3 is TGCGCCAGCAGCTTGACCGGGACAGGGGTAAAGGAGACCCAGTACTTC.

This clone was detected once. The chain recombines TRBV6-5 with TRBJ2-7; D is unresolved. This CDR3 contains 14 residues. With 0 bases removed from V and 2 bases from J, the gap between germline ends came to 8 bases. Germline V gives CDR1 MNHEY, CDR2 SVGAGI. The CDR3 sequence is CASSYSGFAYEQYF. In DNA, the CDR3 is TGTGCCAGCAGTTACTCAGGTTTCGCCTACGAGCAGTACTTC.

The chain employs TRBV29-1 and TRBJ2-1; tentatively, D is TRBD1 (6 bases). The CDR3 covers 15 residues. Per the germline V gene, CDR1 is SQVTM and CDR2 is ANQGSEA. The V end was cut by 3 bases, the J end by 0 bases, with 12 bases between. The CDR3 sequence: CSVEGASSSYNEQFF. DNA of the CDR3: TGCAGCGTTGAGGGGGCGTCGAGCTCCTACAATGAGCAGTTCTTC.